These T cell receptor beta chains were read from a single sample in a study of graft-versus-host responses after intestinal transplantation. TCRdb's table, derived via immunoSEQ multiplex PCR, lists solely in-frame clones and lacks some. The sample gives some 86,000 clones, over 80% of which show up once; roughly 6% is in the top ten. The antigens for these receptors are not known. The sequenced sample was unstimulated CD8+ T cells sorted from spleen or lymph node cells, obtained before intestinal transplant. These receptor sequences come from a human donor who received an intestinal transplant. Each CDR3 is given with its conserved first and last residue. D genes are given only for firm matches. Expanded clones get a size class; other rows say once, few or many, or leave the size out.

d_call clone_size j_call v_call cdr3_aa cdr3_nt
- - TRBJ2-7 TRBV13 CASSATAYEQYF TGTGCCAGCAGCGCCACGGCCTACGAGCAGTACTTC
- - TRBJ2-3 TRBV4-2 CASSQVRVVITDTQYF TGTGCCAGCAGCCAAGTTCGGGTCGTCATCACAGATACGCAGTATTTT
- - TRBJ2-1 TRBV29-1 CSVDVQFF TGCAGCGTTGACGTGCAGTTCTTC
TRBD1 - TRBJ1-2 TRBV19 CASTGDNYGYTF TGTGCCAGCACAGGGGACAACTATGGCTACACCTTC
- - TRBJ2-5 TRBV27 CASKLGTGEETQYF TGTGCCAGCAAACTTGGGACGGGGGAAGAGACCCAGTACTTC
- - TRBJ1-1 TRBV6-1 CASILADPNTEAFF TGTGCCAGCATCCTAGCAGATCCGAACACTGAAGCTTTCTTT
TRBD2 - TRBJ2-7 TRBV4-1 CASSHDGTSGAAYEQYF TGCGCCAGCAGTCATGACGGGACTAGCGGGGCAGCCTACGAGCAGTACTTC
- once TRBJ2-7 TRBV4-1 CASSHGSYEQYF TGCGCCAGCAGCCATGGTAGTTACGAGCAGTACTTC
- - TRBJ2-7 TRBV7-7 CASSPSEGSYEQYF TGTGCCAGCAGCCCCTCAGAGGGCTCCTACGAGCAGTACTTC
- - TRBJ2-1 TRBV7-6 CASSGIGGSYNEQFF TGTGCCAGCAGCGGAATCGGGGGCAGTTACAATGAGCAGTTCTTC
- - TRBJ2-3 TRBV29-1 CSVEGTKTDTQYF TGCAGCGTCGAAGGTACAAAGACAGATACGCAGTATTTT
- - TRBJ1-5 TRBV27 CASSSYFTGMPQHF TGTGCCAGCAGTTCCTACTTTACTGGTATGCCCCAGCATTTT
- - TRBJ1-5 TRBV28 CASSLARVGQPQHF TGTGCCAGCAGTTTAGCCAGGGTAGGACAGCCCCAGCATTTT
TRBD1 - TRBJ1-1 TRBV7-9 CASSFYRGMNTEAFF TGTGCCAGCAGCTTCTACAGGGGGATGAACACTGAAGCTTTCTTT
TRBD2 - TRBJ2-1 TRBV11-2 CASSLVRLAGYNEQFF TGTGCCAGCAGCTTAGTCAGACTAGCGGGTTACAATGAGCAGTTCTTC
- - TRBJ2-5 TRBV7-3 CASSLTGSRETQYF TGTGCCAGCAGCTTAACCGGGAGTAGAGAGACCCAGTACTTC
- - TRBJ2-7 TRBV27 CASSTSSYHEQYF TGTGCCAGCAGTACGTCCTCTTATCACGAGCAGTACTTC
TRBD1 - TRBJ1-2 TRBV11-3 CASSLEKQGVNYGYTF TGTGCCAGCAGCTTAGAGAAGCAGGGGGTTAACTATGGCTACACCTTC
- - TRBJ1-2 TRBV19 CASSPQGTYGYTF TGTGCCAGTAGTCCCCAGGGGACCTATGGCTACACCTTC
- - TRBJ2-3 TRBV6-5 CASSYEDLCTDTQYF TGTGCCAGCAGTTACGAGGACCTGTGCACAGATACGCAGTATTTT
TRBD2 - TRBJ2-3 TRBV7-9 CASSLVVAGLTDTQYF TGTGCCAGCAGCTTAGTGGTAGCGGGACTCACAGATACGCAGTATTTT
TRBD1 - TRBJ1-6 TRBV6-1 CASSTGVSPLHF TGTGCCAGCAGCACAGGGGTTTCACCCCTCCACTTT
- - TRBJ2-7 TRBV5-5 CASSLPASGPTYEQYF TGTGCCAGCAGCTTGCCGGCGAGCGGGCCTACCTACGAGCAGTACTTC
- once TRBJ1-2 TRBV27 CANSLSGSNYGYTF TGTGCCAACAGTTTATCGGGCAGCAACTATGGCTACACCTTC
- - TRBJ2-2 TRBV5-1 CASSFQPLGTGELFF TGCGCCAGCAGCTTCCAGCCACTGGGGACCGGGGAGCTGTTTTTT
- - TRBJ2-5 TRBV7-9 CASSRDRFKETQYF TGTGCCAGCAGTCGCGACAGGTTTAAAGAGACCCAGTACTTC
- - TRBJ1-6 TRBV27 CASTGMGGGNSPLHF TGTGCCAGCACCGGGATGGGCGGGGGGAATTCACCCCTCCACTTT
TRBD1 - TRBJ1-6 TRBV5-6 CASKPGQDNSPLHF TGTGCCAGCAAACCGGGACAGGATAATTCACCCCTCCACTTT
- - TRBJ2-1 TRBV12-5 CASALSYNEQFF TGTGCTAGTGCGCTCTCCTACAATGAGCAGTTCTTC
- - TRBJ1-2 TRBV5-5 CASSLTTGNYGYTF TGTGCCAGCAGCTTAACCACAGGGAACTATGGCTACACCTTC
- - TRBJ2-2 TRBV25-1 CASSARPVRENRELFF TGTGCCAGCAGTGCACGGCCGGTAAGGGAAAACCGGGAGCTGTTTTTT
- once TRBJ1-1 TRBV6-1 CASSDLPGNTEAFF TGTGCCAGCAGTGACCTCCCGGGGAACACTGAAGCTTTCTTT
TRBD2 - TRBJ2-7 TRBV7-9 CASSSGLAGDAYEQYF TGTGCCAGCAGCTCCGGACTAGCGGGAGATGCTTACGAGCAGTACTTC
- - TRBJ2-5 TRBV29-1 CSVEGLARVETQYF TGCAGCGTTGAAGGGCTAGCGAGGGTGGAGACCCAGTACTTC
TRBD2 - TRBJ2-2 TRBV13 CASSLRTSGRNTGELFF TGTGCCAGCAGCTTACGAACAAGCGGGAGGAACACCGGGGAGCTGTTTTTT
- - TRBJ1-5 TRBV5-1 CASSLSPGDGSGPQHF TGCGCCAGCAGCTTATCTCCAGGGGACGGCTCAGGGCCCCAGCATTTT
TRBD1 - TRBJ1-5 TRBV27 CASAPDRGNQPQHF TGTGCCAGTGCCCCGGACAGGGGAAATCAGCCCCAGCATTTT
- - TRBJ1-1 TRBV5-1 CASSLGSAGGNTEAFF TGCGCCAGCAGCTTGGGGTCGGCAGGCGGGAACACTGAAGCTTTCTTT
- - TRBJ1-1 TRBV6-5 CASSLGENTEAFF TGTGCCAGCAGCCTCGGAGAGAACACTGAAGCTTTCTTT
- once TRBJ2-1 TRBV11-1 CASSLGWRNEQFF TGTGCCAGCAGCTTAGGATGGCGGAATGAGCAGTTCTTC
- few TRBJ1-6 TRBV6-5 CASSTVGGRNSPLHF TGTGCCAGCAGTACGGTGGGGGGTCGTAATTCACCCCTCCACTTT
- - TRBJ1-2 TRBV5-1 CASSLGPFANYGYTF TGCGCCAGCAGCTTGGGACCTTTTGCTAACTATGGCTACACCTTC
TRBD1 - TRBJ1-5 TRBV9 CASSGDGTENQPQHF TGTGCCAGCAGCGGGGACGGGACAGAAAATCAGCCCCAGCATTTT
TRBD2 - TRBJ2-2 TRBV10-3 CAITGSGIGTGELFF TGTGCCATCACTGGAAGCGGGATTGGCACCGGGGAGCTGTTTTTT
- - TRBJ1-5 TRBV12-5 CASGLVAGAQPQHF TGTGCTAGTGGTTTGGTGGCCGGAGCTCAGCCCCAGCATTTT
TRBD2 - TRBJ2-2 TRBV27 CASSSLAGYNTGELFF TGTGCCAGCAGTTCACTAGCGGGATATAACACCGGGGAGCTGTTTTTT
- - TRBJ1-2 TRBV15 CATSRVGQGGGYTF TGTGCCACCAGCAGAGTAGGGCAGGGAGGTGGCTACACCTTC
- - TRBJ2-7 TRBV27 CASSSGAGPMNEQYF TGTGCCAGCAGTTCGGGGGCGGGGCCCATGAACGAGCAATACTTC
TRBD2 - TRBJ2-5 TRBV11-2 CASSQGRLAGPQETQYF TGTGCCAGCAGCCAGGGGAGACTAGCGGGGCCCCAAGAGACCCAGTACTTC
TRBD1 - TRBJ1-1 TRBV7-9 CAGSPRGSTEAFF TGTGCCGGCAGCCCCAGGGGGAGCACTGAAGCTTTCTTT
TRBD2 - TRBJ2-7 TRBV15 CATSGERASGENEQYF TGTGCCACCAGCGGGGAACGGGCTAGCGGGGAAAACGAGCAGTACTTC